Listed here are 26 T cell receptor beta chains from one sample, sequenced in a study of cytomegalovirus exposure and HLA in healthy donors. The study ran its PCR with 60 Vbeta and 13 Jbeta primers. Sequenced by immunoSEQ multiplex PCR; TCRdb stores in-frame clones only, minus some. The sample shows 50,000 to 70,000 clones, more than 70% of them seen only once. Sequencing was performed on PBMCs. The origin of the receptors is a male donor in good health and CMV-seronegative.

The sample holds one count of this clone. This chain uses TRBV19 with TRBJ2-1; D might be TRBD1 (6 bases). The ends were cut back, 0 bases at V and 0 bases at J, with 12 bases in the middle. CDR3 length: 17 amino acids. CDR1 is LNHDA and CDR2 is SQIVND in the germline V gene (reference sequence). CDR3 sequence: CASSIDVPDSSYNEQFF. CDR3 nucleotide sequence: TGTGCCAGTAGTATAGATGTCCCGGACAGCTCCTACAATGAGCAGTTCTTC.

V is TRBV11-2 and J is TRBJ1-2; D is possibly TRBD1 (5 bases). The CDR3 covers 15 residues. CDR1 is SGHAT, CDR2 FQNNGV, per germline. V lost 5 bases, J lost 6 bases, and 19 bases lay in between. The CDR3 DNA sequence: TGTGCCAGCAGCCCGGAGGGGAGGGGTAGGGATGGCTACACCTTC. Its protein is CASSPEGRGRDGYTF. The entire variable domain, with the rest obtained from reference TRBV11-2 and TRBJ1-2, is as follows: EAGVAQSPRYKIIEKRQSVAFWCNPISGHATLYWYQQILGQGPKLLIQFQNNGVVDDSQLPKDRFSAERLKGVDSTLKIQPAKLEDSAVYLCASSPEGRGRDGYTFGSGTRLTVV.

The CDR3 DNA follows: TGTGCCAGCAGTTACAGGAACCCATCGGACAGGTCCAATGAAAAACTGTTTTTT. Translating gives CASSYRNPSDRSNEKLFF. V gene TRBV6-7 combines with J gene TRBJ1-4; 7 bases map to TRBD1. TRBV6-7 is recorded as an ORF, its role being uncertain. This CDR3 is built from 18 residues. The ends lost 2 bases at V and 5 bases at J; junction bases unmatched: 14.

The chain carries TRBV30 and TRBJ1-5; TRBD1 matches 8 bases. The trim removed 6 bases at V and 7 bases at J, leaving 5 bases unmatched. There are 12 residues in the CDR3. Germline CDR1 and CDR2: GTSNPN and SVGIG (reference sequence). The DNA for the CDR3 is TGTGCCTGCGACAGGGGCGGGCAGCCCCAGCATTTT. This translates into CACDRGGQPQHF.

The gene calls are TRBV11-2 and TRBJ2-7; D is undetermined. The V gene lost 0 bases and the J gene lost 5 bases, with 11 bases spanning the gap. This CDR3 is 14 amino acids long. Per the germline V gene, CDR1 is SGHAT and CDR2 is FQNNGV. The CDR3 reads CASSLDRLAHEQYF. Here the CDR3 DNA reads TGTGCCAGCAGCTTAGACAGGCTCGCCCACGAGCAGTACTTC.

The CDR3 sequence is CASSGRGQGGTDTQYF. For the CDR3, the DNA is TGTGCCAGCAGCGGAAGGGGACAGGGCGGAACAGATACGCAGTATTTT. The chain recombines TRBV9 with TRBJ2-3, with 9 positions matching TRBD1. J lost 3 bases, V lost 3 bases, and 8 bases had no gene match. Per germline, CDR1 SGDLS and CDR2 YYNGEE. This CDR3 is 16 amino acids long.

This clone was detected once. The CDR3 nucleotides are TGTGCCAGCAGCTTAGTTCTAGCGGAGACCCAGTACTTC. Protein sequence: CASSLVLAETQYF. This rearrangement joins TRBV7-8 to TRBJ2-5; weak D call: TRBD2 (6 bases). Germline CDR1 SGHVS, CDR2 FQNEAQ. This CDR3 has 13 amino acids. V was clipped by 1 base and J by 5 bases, with 8 bases between them.

V and J are TRBV2 and TRBJ2-3; tentative D call: TRBD2 (7 bases). V lost 3 bases to trimming and J lost 0 bases, with 13 bases between them. Germline lookup yields CDR1 SNHLY and CDR2 FYNNEI. The CDR3 sequence is 16 residues long. The CDR3 DNA is TGTGCCAGCAGTGATGGGGCGGGGGCGAGCACAGATACGCAGTATTTT. Protein sequence: CASSDGAGASTDTQYF.

The table lists this clone with a few counts. This chain uses TRBV6-5 with TRBJ2-5; 8 positions agree with TRBD2. The CDR3 runs to 15 residues. V lost 9 bases, J lost 4 bases, and 13 bases stayed unmatched. CDR1 and CDR2 from the germline V gene are MNHEY and SVGAGI. CDR3 coding DNA: TGTGCCAGTACAAGTCGGGGGGGCCCTAGAGAGACCCAGTACTTC. It encodes CASTSRGGPRETQYF.

A single count supports this clone. The chain uses TRBV6-5 and TRBJ2-3; 7 bases match TRBD2. Germline loops: CDR1 MNHEY, CDR2 SVGAGI. The CDR3 spans 15 residues. The ends lost 0 bases at V and 3 bases at J; junction bases unmatched: 3. The CDR3 protein is CASSYSGLTTDTQYF. DNA of the CDR3: TGTGCCAGCAGTTACTCGGGACTAACTACAGATACGCAGTATTTT.

This rearrangement joins TRBV27 to TRBJ2-4; 11 bases are shared with TRBD2. CDR1 is MNHEY and CDR2 is SMNVEV in the germline V gene (reference sequence). The CDR3 runs 14 residues. V gave up 3 bases and J gave up 8 bases; unmatched junction bases: 3. The CDR3, as DNA: TGTGCCAGCAGTTTTACTAGCGGGGGAGACATTCAGTACTTC. Encoded protein: CASSFTSGGDIQYF.

This clone was counted a single time. The rearrangement uses TRBV4-2 and TRBJ2-3, with TRBD2 as a possible D gene (5 bases). The germline CDR1 and CDR2 sequences are LGHNA and YNFKEQ. V lost 4 bases to trimming and J lost 0 bases, with 14 bases between them. This CDR3 has 16 residues. CDR3 DNA sequence: TGTGCCAGCAGCCCCCAGGCGGACTGGAGCACAGATACGCAGTATTTT. Its protein is CASSPQADWSTDTQYF.

The V call is TRBV19, the J call TRBJ2-2, with 7 bases fitting TRBD2. Germline V gene lookup returns CDR1 LNHDA and CDR2 SQIVND (reference sequence). The length of the CDR3 is 17 residues. The J segment lost 0 bases and the V segment lost 6 bases, leaving 10 bases of the junction unmatched. The CDR3 nucleotides are TGTGCCAGTAGCGCCGAGTGGGGGGGGGCGAACACCGGGGAGCTGTTTTTT. It specifies CASSAEWGGANTGELFF.

Regarding this clone: Its ends do not fully match the called genes, so a read error is possible. The CDR3: CSSSPVTARNTEAFF. The CDR3 nucleotides read TGTTCCAGCAGCCCGGTTACAGCCCGGAACACTGAAGCTTTCTTT. V usage is TRBV7-9 and J usage is TRBJ1-1; no clear D. This CDR3 has 15 amino acids. Germline loops: CDR1 SEHNR, CDR2 FQNEAQ (reference sequence).

DNA of the CDR3: TGCGCCAGCAGCCCTCAGGGAATTCTCTTCGACACCATATATTTT. Translating gives CASSPQGILFDTIYF. V gene TRBV5-1 combines with J gene TRBJ1-3, with D perhaps matching TRBD1 (5 bases). The length of the CDR3 is 15 residues. CDR1 and CDR2 (germline): SGHRS, YFSETQ. Trimming cost V 4 bases and J 8 bases, with 19 bases left between them. The variable domain in full, with the rest retrieved from reference TRBV5-1 and TRBJ1-3, is KAGVTQTPRYLIKTRGQQVTLSCSPISGHRSVSWYQQTPGQGLQFLFEYFSETQRNKGNFPGRFSGRQFSNSRSEMNVSTLELGDSALYLCASSPQGILFDTIYFGEGSWLTVV.

Comments on this clone: Germline is not matched at one junction end, which may reflect a read error. The V call is TRBV15, the J call TRBJ2-3, with 9 bases lining up with TRBD2. The CDR3 loop spans 13 amino acids. Germline V gives CDR1 LNHNV, CDR2 YYDKDF (reference sequence). The CDR3 nucleotides are TGTGCCACCAGCAGAGACGCGGGGGGGGAGGAAGCTTTT. Amino acid sequence: CATSRDAGGEEAF.

J is TRBJ2-5 and V is TRBV19; the match to TRBD2 covers 15 bases. The CDR3 has 15 amino acids. CDR1 and CDR2 (germline): LNHDA, SQIVND (reference sequence). V gave up 5 bases and J gave up 9 bases; unmatched junction bases: 7. CDR3 in amino acids: CASSSRTSGGGSQYF. For the CDR3, the DNA is TGTGCCAGTAGTTCCCGGACTAGCGGGGGGGGCTCCCAGTACTTC.

The CDR3 DNA is TGTGCCATCAGTGAAGAAAGAGGGCCAGAGACCCAGTACTTC. The encoded protein is CAISEERGPETQYF. The rearrangement links TRBV10-3 to TRBJ2-5, with a tentative D call TRBD2 (5 bases). V gave up 3 bases and J gave up 4 bases, with 12 bases separating them. Germline loops: CDR1 ENHRY, CDR2 SYGVKD. The CDR3 is 14 residues long.

The rearrangement links TRBV6-1 to TRBJ2-7; the D gene is possibly TRBD1 (5 bases). CDR3 length equals 13 residues. In germline, CDR1 is MNHNS, CDR2 SASEGT. Trimming shortened V by 1 base and J by 5 bases, and 9 bases separated the two germline ends. CDR3 protein: CASSEGQGHEQYF. The CDR3 DNA sequence: TGTGCCAGCAGTGAAGGCCAGGGCCACGAGCAGTACTTC.

The chain is built from TRBV4-2 and TRBJ1-2, with D tentatively TRBD1 (5 bases). The CDR3 totals 15 residues. Germline V gene data show CDR1 as LGHNA and CDR2 as YNFKEQ. V shed 8 bases and J shed 5 bases, with 21 bases lying between them. The CDR3 DNA sequence: TGTGCCAGCGGCCCCTCCGTCGGACACCAATATGGCTACACCTTC. Its translation is CASGPSVGHQYGYTF.

V usage is TRBV4-3 and J usage is TRBJ1-4; D perhaps matches TRBD1 (6 bases). V lost 4 bases and J lost 6, with 12 bases in between. This CDR3 contains 14 residues. Germline CDR1 LGHNA, CDR2 YSLEER. The CDR3 spells CASSPLEGDEKLFF. As DNA, the CDR3 is TGCGCCAGCAGCCCCCTAGAGGGGGATGAAAAACTGTTTTTT.

This chain joins TRBV10-3 and TRBJ1-4, with 8 bases matching TRBD1. Germline loops: CDR1 ENHRY, CDR2 SYGVKD. This CDR3 has 14 amino acids. The ends lost 5 bases at V and 5 bases at J; junction bases unmatched: 4. This CDR3 is CAISTGTGNEKLFF. The CDR3 DNA sequence: TGTGCCATCAGTACCGGGACAGGAAATGAAAAACTGTTTTTT.

The chain recombines TRBV6-6 with TRBJ1-1; the match to TRBD1 covers 10 bases. Germline V gene data show CDR1 as MNHNY and CDR2 as SVGAGI (reference sequence). With V trimmed by 7 bases and J by 6 bases, 14 bases remained unmatched. This CDR3 has 16 amino acids. The CDR3 sequence: CASNSHSGQGIAEAFF. The CDR3 DNA sequence: TGTGCCAGCAACTCCCACTCGGGACAGGGGATCGCTGAAGCTTTCTTT.

The chain recombines TRBV30 with TRBJ2-7; tentatively, D is TRBD2 (5 bases). V was clipped by 3 bases and J by 4 bases, with 19 bases between them. This CDR3 contains 15 residues. Germline V gene data show CDR1 as GTSNPN and CDR2 as SVGIG (reference sequence). CDR3 bases: TGTGCCTGGAGCGAAAGGTACCCGGGGTTGTACGAGCAGTACTTC. This codes for CAWSERYPGLYEQYF.

The V call is TRBV27, the J call TRBJ1-3; 10 bases are a match to TRBD1. J was trimmed by 4 bases and V by 5 bases; bases with no gene match: 5. The CDR3 sequence is 15 residues long. Germline CDR1 is MNHEY and CDR2 is SMNVEV (reference sequence). CDR3 sequence (DNA): TGTGCCAGCAGTAGCGACAGGGGGCGAGGAAACACCATATATTTT. Translation gives CASSSDRGRGNTIYF.

The genes are TRBV4-1 and TRBJ1-1; D gene unclear. CDR1 is MGHRA, CDR2 YSYEKL, per germline. The CDR3 is 14 amino acids. Between the trimmed V and J ends, which lost 5 bases and 2 bases, there was a span of 12 bases. The CDR3, as DNA: TGCGCCAGCAGCGGGCCGCTAAAAAACACTGAAGCTTTCTTT. Translation: CASSGPLKNTEAFF.